One and the same sample provided the 19 T cell receptor beta chains below, sequenced in a study of blood T cells in healthy people across ages. It was with a sample-barcoded 5' primer and a J-beta primer mix that a second PCR of about 7 to 12 cycles was run. Via MiXCR, TCRdb re-called the 5' RACE reads, giving one row per CDR3 protein. The sample records roughly 1,800,000 distinct CDR3 sequences, about 50% being singletons. Sequencing input: blood. These TCRs come from a woman aged 40 to 50 in good health.

There are a few counts of this clonotype. The chain couples TRBV5-1 to TRBJ1-2, with D possibly being TRBD1 (6 bases). The CDR3 loop spans 15 amino acids. V shed 6 bases and J shed 2 bases, with 17 bases lying between them. Germline V gene lookup returns CDR1 SGHRS and CDR2 YFSETQ. CDR3 amino acids: CASTYGQLGNYGYTF. CDR3 sequence (DNA): TGCGCCAGCACCTACGGACAGTTGGGCAACTATGGCTACACCTTC.

Only a few counts were recorded for this clonotype. The chain recombines TRBV5-6 with TRBJ2-1; possibly TRBD1 for D (5 bases). The CDR3 extends over 11 amino acids. V was trimmed by 4 bases and J by 10 bases, leaving 9 bases between them. Germline CDR1 SGHDT, CDR2 YYEEEE. CDR3 region: CASSLTAEQFF. The CDR3 DNA reads TGTGCCAGCAGCCTGACAGCCGAGCAGTTCTTC.

The chain joins TRBV5-6 to TRBJ2-1; D is ambiguous. Germline V gene data show CDR1 as SGHDT and CDR2 as YYEEEE. V was cut by 6 bases and J by 0 bases, with 13 bases left in between. This CDR3 is 15 amino acids long. The CDR3 nucleotides are TGTGCCAGCACCATATTCCGGAGCTCCTACAATGAGCAGTTCTTC. It specifies CASTIFRSSYNEQFF.

This clonotype was observed a handful of times. The V call is TRBV7-9, the J call TRBJ2-2; D might be TRBD1 (6 bases). This CDR3 region has 14 residues. V was shortened by 11 bases and J by 4 bases, with 17 bases between the two germline ends. Germline CDR1 is SEHNR and CDR2 is FQNEAQ (reference sequence). The CDR3 nucleotides are TGTGCCTATAAGAGGGGGTCAGGCACCGGGGAGCTGTTTTTT. Its translation: CAYKRGSGTGELFF.

The chain recombines TRBV6-1 with TRBJ2-7; 9 bases line up with TRBD1. In germline, CDR1 is MNHNS, CDR2 SASEGT. The V gene end was trimmed by 9 bases and the J gene end by 2 bases; junction bases not matched to a gene: 11. The CDR3 runs 15 residues. The DNA for the CDR3 is TGTGCCAGTGTGTGGGGGGGACAGGGAGCCTACGAGCAGTACTTC. Translating gives CASVWGGQGAYEQYF.

The rearrangement uses TRBV28 and TRBJ1-2, with D perhaps matching TRBD1 (5 bases). The CDR3 is 14 residues long. The V end was cut by 4 bases, the J end by 8 bases, with 17 bases between. In germline, CDR1 is MDHEN, CDR2 SYDVKM. In nucleotides, the CDR3 is TGTGCCAGCAGTTCGTCAGGGCCTGTCTTCGGCTACACCTTC. Translating it yields CASSSSGPVFGYTF.

The chain couples TRBV6-2 or TRBV6-3 to TRBJ1-5; D ambiguous. The germline V gene encodes CDR1 MNHEY and CDR2 SVGEGT. There are 16 residues in the CDR3. V was clipped by 4 bases and J by 1 base, with 14 bases between them. The CDR3 DNA reads as TGTGCCAGCAGTTCGACGACGGGTTGGAGCAATCAGCCCCAGCATTTT. Its protein product is CASSSTTGWSNQPQHF.

This sequence joins TRBV12-3 or TRBV12-4 and TRBJ2-7, with D possibly TRBD1 on 6 matching bases. The CDR3 is 18 amino acids. With 5 bases removed from V and 0 bases from J, the gap between germline ends came to 23 bases. The CDR3 spells CASSRTTGGHQSSYEQYF. The CDR3 DNA is TGTGCCAGCAGTCGTACGACTGGGGGCCACCAGAGCTCCTACGAGCAGTACTTC.

This clonotype was counted only a few times. The gene calls are TRBV5-1 and TRBJ2-5, with 8 bases fitting TRBD1. The J call may be mistaken, given a closer DNA end match to TRBJ2-7. CDR3 length equals 16 residues. Looked up from germline, CDR1 is SGHRS and CDR2 is YFSETQ. The CDR3 is CASSLEGTGSTYEQYF. The CDR3 DNA reads as TGCGCCAGCAGCTTGGAAGGGACAGGTAGTACCTACGAGCAGTACTTC.

This chain joins TRBV15 and TRBJ1-2; D is possibly TRBD1 (6 bases). The CDR3 has 13 residues. Germline CDR1 and CDR2: LNHNV and YYDKDF (reference sequence). The V end was cut by 8 bases, the J end by 0 bases, with 10 bases between. The CDR3 is CATRGGANYGYTF. In nucleotides, the CDR3 is TGTGCCACCCGCGGGGGCGCTAACTATGGCTACACCTTC.

CDR3 sequence (DNA): TGCGCCAGCAGCCGACAAGCCTTAAGCGGGGCTTACAATGAGCAGTTCTTC. Translating gives CASSRQALSGAYNEQFF. The V gene is TRBV4-3, the J gene TRBJ2-1; 7 positions match TRBD2. This CDR3 region has 17 residues. Germline CDR1 reads LGHNA; CDR2 reads YSLEER. The V and J ends lost 4 bases and 4 bases, in that order; junction bases with no gene match: 13.

The V gene is TRBV20-1, the J gene TRBJ2-7, with a possible D match to TRBD2 (5 bases). Between the trimmed V and J ends, which lost 3 bases and 5 bases, there was a span of 14 bases. CDR1 and CDR2 (germline): DFQATT, SNEGSKA (reference sequence). The CDR3 extends over 13 amino acids. CDR3 sequence: CSARRRLDDEQYF. In DNA, the CDR3 is TGCAGTGCTAGGCGGAGGCTTGACGACGAGCAGTACTTC.

CDR3 region: CTSLRAGADEQFF. Here the CDR3 DNA reads TGCACATCTCTAAGGGCAGGGGCAGACGAGCAGTTCTTC. The V call is TRBV20-1, the J call TRBJ2-1; D is perhaps TRBD1 (6 bases). CDR3 length equals 13 residues. Germline CDR1 and CDR2: DFQATT and SNEGSKA (reference sequence).

The genes are TRBV6-5 and TRBJ2-5; TRBD1 might be the D (5 bases). The end of the DNA fits TRBJ2-1 better, so the J call may be wrong. CDR3 length: 13 residues. Germline-derived CDR1 and CDR2 are MNHEY and SVGAGI. The CDR3 is CATYQGSQETQFF. In DNA, the CDR3 is TGTGCCACATATCAGGGCTCCCAAGAGACCCAGTTCTTC.

The count of this clonotype is one. In nucleotides, the CDR3 is TGTGCCACCGCGAGAAAGATCGGAGGGGTTTACAATGAGCAGTTCTTC. Its translation: CATARKIGGVYNEQFF. The rearrangement links TRBV6-1 to TRBJ2-1; a weak D match, TRBD2 (6 bases). Trimming stripped 10 bases from V and 4 bases from J, with 23 bases between. This CDR3 is 16 amino acids long. From germline, CDR1 is MNHNS and CDR2 SASEGT.

This clonotype was recorded a few times. The J gene is TRBJ2-7, the V gene TRBV7-2; weak D call: TRBD2 (5 bases). With the DNA end fitting TRBJ2-5 better, the J assignment may be wrong. Germline CDR1 SGHTA, CDR2 FQGNSA. The CDR3 has 11 amino acids. Here the CDR3 DNA reads TGTGCCACCGGGCGCGGGGAGACCCAGTACTTC. Translation gives CATGRGETQYF.

This chain connects TRBV20-1 to TRBJ2-1; 10 bases are a match to TRBD2. Germline CDR1 DFQATT, CDR2 SNEGSKA (reference sequence). Germline trimming cut 2 bases from V and 0 bases from J; bases unmatched to any gene: 7. CDR3 length: 17 amino acids. The CDR3 coding sequence is TGCAGTGCTAGACTAGCGGGGGCCGAAAGCTCCTACAATGAGCAGTTCTTC. The encoded protein is CSARLAGAESSYNEQFF.

The gene calls are TRBV7-2 and TRBJ2-3; D gene ambiguous. The CDR3 length is 12 residues. The V gene's germline CDR1 is SGHTA and CDR2 FQGNSA. Deletions cut 5 bases from V and 7 bases from J, with 10 bases between. CDR3 nucleotide sequence: TGTGCCAGCAGCCTTGACCAGTATACGCAGTATTTT. Its translation is CASSLDQYTQYF.

This clonotype was counted a few times. In DNA, the CDR3 is TGTGCCAGCAAGGACCCGAACGAATACGAGCAGTACTTC. It is translated as CASKDPNEYEQYF. The chain combines TRBV6-1 with TRBJ2-7; D not resolved. Germline V CDR1 and CDR2: MNHNS, SASEGT. This CDR3 has 13 amino acids. V was cut by 7 bases and J by 4 bases, with 14 bases left in between.